These 15 T cell receptor beta chains came from one sample sequenced in a study of OX40 agonist ivuxolimab in advanced cancers. Only in-frame clones appear in the TCRdb table, and some are missing; sequencing was by immunoSEQ multiplex PCR. The sample contains roughly 60,000 clones, about nine tenths of which appear only once. The sequencing here drew on CD4+ or CD8+ T cells sorted from blood, taken in a trial of the OX40 agonist ivuxolimab. The receptor set was obtained from an adult with an advanced solid tumor such as melanoma, head and neck, liver or kidney cancer.

Worth noting for this clone: The same CDR3 arises from other DNA sequences in this sample as well. This chain connects TRBV9 to TRBJ2-7; D is unresolved. V was shortened by 0 bases and J by 0 bases, with 7 bases between the two germline ends. Germline V gives CDR1 SGDLS, CDR2 YYNGEE. This CDR3 has 14 amino acids. CDR3 sequence: CASSVGQSSYEQYF. The CDR3 DNA follows: TGTGCCAGCAGCGTAGGTCAGAGCTCCTACGAGCAGTACTTC. The whole variable domain, remainder taken from reference TRBV9 and TRBJ2-7, is DSGVTQTPKHLITATGQRVTLRCSPRSGDLSVYWYQQSLDQGLQFLIQYYNGEERAKGNILERFSAQQFPDLHSELNLSSLELGDSALYFCASSVGQSSYEQYFGPGTRLTVT.

The chain has TRBV20-1 and TRBJ2-7; no firm D call. This CDR3 comprises 11 residues. Germline CDR1 DFQATT, CDR2 SNEGSKA (reference sequence). V was clipped by 2 bases and J by 3 bases, with 5 bases between them. The CDR3 DNA follows: TGCAGTGCTAGACAGGACTACGAGCAGTACTTC. This sequence encodes CSARQDYEQYF.

The V and J genes are TRBV23-1 and TRBJ2-7; 10 nucleotides align to TRBD2. TRBV23-1 is marked as an open reading frame, function uncertain. V shed 6 bases and J 4 bases; nucleotides not matched to a gene: 18. CDR3 length equals 18 residues. CDR3 DNA: TGCGCCAGCAGATTACCGCCAGGGCTAGCGGGAGTTGTGTACGAGCAGTACTTC. Its protein product is CASRLPPGLAGVVYEQYF.

The chain has TRBV28 and TRBJ1-3, with D unclear. Germline CDR1 and CDR2: MDHEN and SYDVKM. V was shortened by 5 bases and J by 4 bases, with 15 bases between the two germline ends. CDR3 size: 15 residues. The CDR3: CASSAEVGSGNTIYF. CDR3 bases: TGTGCCAGCAGTGCTGAGGTTGGGTCAGGAAACACCATATATTTT.

The chain joins TRBV7-2 to TRBJ2-3; no clear D. Germline CDR1 reads SGHTA; CDR2 reads FQGNSA. CDR3 length: 11 residues. V was cut by 6 bases and J by 2 bases, with 3 bases left in between. In nucleotides, the CDR3 is TGTGCCAGCAGTCTCACAGATACGCAGTATTTT. It is translated as CASSLTDTQYF.

This rearrangement joins TRBV2 to TRBJ2-5; perhaps TRBD2 as D (6 bases). The CDR3 runs 15 residues. The germline gives CDR1 SNHLY, CDR2 FYNNEI. V was pared by 2 bases and J by 5 bases, with 15 bases between. The CDR3 protein is CASSESGDPLETQYF. The CDR3, as DNA: TGTGCCAGCAGTGAATCGGGAGATCCCCTTGAGACCCAGTACTTC.

The V call is TRBV11-2, the J call TRBJ2-1; a possible D gene is TRBD1 (6 bases). V lost 3 bases, J lost 7 bases, and 16 bases lay in between. The germline CDR1 and CDR2 sequences are SGHAT and FQNNGV. The length of the CDR3 is 15 residues. CDR3 amino acids: CASSFGAGELNEQFF. CDR3 sequence (DNA): TGTGCCAGCAGCTTTGGGGCAGGGGAACTGAATGAGCAGTTCTTC.

This chain uses TRBV29-1 with TRBJ1-2, with D possibly being TRBD1 (5 bases). Trimming removed 0 bases at V and 8 bases at J, with 13 bases between. Germline-derived CDR1 and CDR2 are SQVTM and ANQGSEA. There are 13 residues in the CDR3. The CDR3 coding sequence is TGCAGCGTTGAAGAGGCAGGGCCGGGGGGCTACACCTTC. It translates to CSVEEAGPGGYTF. Together with reference TRBV29-1 and TRBJ1-2, the CDR3 gives the full variable domain: SAVISQKPSRDICQRGTSLTIQCQVDSQVTMMFWYRQQPGQSLTLIATANQGSEATYESGFVIDKFPISRPNLTFSTLTVSNMSPEDSSIYLCSVEEAGPGGYTFGSGTRLTVV.

The rearrangement uses TRBV5-6 and TRBJ2-7, with D maybe TRBD2 (6 bases). The V end lost 0 bases, the J end lost 5 bases, and 21 bases lay between the germline ends. CDR3 size: 17 residues. CDR1 is SGHDT, CDR2 YYEEEE, per germline. The CDR3 loop reads CASSLELDGRGKHEQYF. CDR3 sequence (DNA): TGTGCCAGCAGCTTGGAGTTGGACGGGAGAGGGAAACACGAGCAGTACTTC.

The chain links TRBV7-9 to TRBJ2-5; TRBD2 might be the D (5 bases). This CDR3 contains 14 residues. From germline, CDR1 is SEHNR and CDR2 FQNEAQ (reference sequence). Deletions cut 5 bases from V and 4 bases from J, with 14 bases between. The CDR3 loop is CASSHLKGAETQYF. Written as DNA, the CDR3 is TGTGCCAGCAGCCACCTGAAGGGAGCAGAGACCCAGTACTTC.

The V gene is TRBV19, the J gene TRBJ2-7; TRBD1 matches at 12 bases. CDR1 is LNHDA, CDR2 SQIVND, per germline (reference sequence). The CDR3 runs 16 residues. V shed 3 bases and J 2 bases; nucleotides not matched to a gene: 5. The CDR3 sequence is CASSMGTGGAAYEQYF. The CDR3 DNA sequence: TGTGCCAGTAGTATGGGGACAGGGGGCGCAGCCTACGAGCAGTACTTC.

The gene calls are TRBV4-1 and TRBJ2-3; 14 bases agree with TRBD2. After removal of 3 bases from V and 5 bases from J, the junction contained 10 bases not matched to a gene. Looked up from germline, CDR1 is MGHRA and CDR2 is YSYEKL. The length of the CDR3 is 18 residues. CDR3 DNA: TGCGCCAGCAGCCAGGGGAAGGGACTAGCGGGAGCCCTAGATACGCAGTATTTT. It is translated as CASSQGKGLAGALDTQYF.

The chain uses TRBV27 and TRBJ2-3; the match to TRBD1 covers 7 bases. This CDR3 is built from 14 residues. The germline CDR1 and CDR2 sequences are MNHEY and SMNVEV (reference sequence). J lost 2 bases, V lost 6 bases, and 5 bases had no gene match. DNA for the CDR3: TGTGCCAGCAGGACAGGGAGTCCCACAGATACGCAGTATTTT. Translation: CASRTGSPTDTQYF.

V is TRBV7-3 and J is TRBJ1-2; weak D call: TRBD1 (5 bases). The CDR3 consists of 13 residues. V gave up 2 bases and J gave up 3 bases, with 7 bases separating them. In germline, CDR1 is SGHTA, CDR2 FQGTGA. The CDR3 sequence is CASSLEGYYGYTF. The CDR3 DNA is TGTGCCAGCAGCTTAGAGGGGTACTATGGCTACACCTTC.

This chain joins TRBV4-1 and TRBJ1-4; D is perhaps TRBD1 (6 bases). Germline values: CDR1 MGHRA, CDR2 YSYEKL. The CDR3 is 16 residues long. The V end was cut by 1 base, the J end by 1 base, with 10 bases between. CDR3 amino acids: CASSQGGGGTNEKLFF. The DNA of the CDR3 is TGCGCCAGCAGCCAAGGAGGGGGGGGAACTAATGAAAAACTGTTTTTT.